This TCR beta chain was identified during a study of T-cell memory formation after mild COVID-19. Overall study: Across donors, TCR clusters were largely donor specific. Study outcomes and limitations: CD4+ contracting clones were found mainly in CM and EM, and CD8+ ones in EMRA. Balance between CD4 and CD8 was seen in clones contracting day 15 to 85, and a CD4+ lean was seen in later expanders.

One entry per CDR3 protein, called by TCRdb with MiXCR from the 5' RACE reads. The table records about 400,000 distinct CDR3 sequences, less than 25% of them present only once. Germline V lookup: CDR1 ENHRY, CDR2 SYGVKD. The CDR3 covers 16 residues. The trim removed 5 bases at V and 4 bases at J, leaving 8 bases unmatched. This clonotype was found a few times. The antigen remains unidentified. The sample was PBMCs or a T cell subset sorted from them (not recorded which). The TCR comes from an adult woman who had mild COVID-19 (a few samples of this study predate the infection). Cell type and time point are not known. The chain recombines TRBV10-3 with TRBJ2-7, with 13 bases fitting TRBD2. The CDR3: CAISKEGTSGVYEQYF. CDR3 nucleotides: TGTGCCATCAGTAAAGAGGGGACTAGCGGGGTATACGAGCAGTACTTC.